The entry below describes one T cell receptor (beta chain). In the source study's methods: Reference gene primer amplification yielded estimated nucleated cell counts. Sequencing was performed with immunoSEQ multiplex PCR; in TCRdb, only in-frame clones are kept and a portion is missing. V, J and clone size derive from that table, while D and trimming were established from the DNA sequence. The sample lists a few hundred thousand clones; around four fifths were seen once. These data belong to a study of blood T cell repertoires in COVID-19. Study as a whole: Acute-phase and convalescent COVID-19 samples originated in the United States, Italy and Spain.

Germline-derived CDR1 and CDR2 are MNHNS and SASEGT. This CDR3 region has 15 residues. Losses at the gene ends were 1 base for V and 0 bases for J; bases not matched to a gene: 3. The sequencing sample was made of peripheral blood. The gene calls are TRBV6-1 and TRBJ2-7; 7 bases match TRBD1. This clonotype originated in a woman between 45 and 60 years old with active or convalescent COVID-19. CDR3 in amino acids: CASSEVTGLSYEQYF. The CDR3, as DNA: TGTGCCAGCAGTGAAGTGACAGGGCTCTCCTACGAGCAGTACTTC.